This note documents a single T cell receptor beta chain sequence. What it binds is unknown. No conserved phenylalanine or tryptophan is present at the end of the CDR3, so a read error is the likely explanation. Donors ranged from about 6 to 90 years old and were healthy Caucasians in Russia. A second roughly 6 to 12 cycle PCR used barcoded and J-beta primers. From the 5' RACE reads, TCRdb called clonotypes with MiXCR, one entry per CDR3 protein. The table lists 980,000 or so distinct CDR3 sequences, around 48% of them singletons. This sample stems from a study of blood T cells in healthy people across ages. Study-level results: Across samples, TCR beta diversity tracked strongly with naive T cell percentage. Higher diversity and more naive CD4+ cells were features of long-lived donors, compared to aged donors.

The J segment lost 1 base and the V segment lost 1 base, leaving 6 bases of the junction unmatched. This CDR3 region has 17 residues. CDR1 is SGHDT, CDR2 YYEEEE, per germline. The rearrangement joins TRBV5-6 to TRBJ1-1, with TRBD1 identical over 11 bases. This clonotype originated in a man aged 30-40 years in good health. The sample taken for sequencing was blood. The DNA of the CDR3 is TGTGCCAGCAGCTTGTTCCGGGACAGGGGGAAGAACACTGAAGCTTTCCTT. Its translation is CASSLFRDRGKNTEAFL.